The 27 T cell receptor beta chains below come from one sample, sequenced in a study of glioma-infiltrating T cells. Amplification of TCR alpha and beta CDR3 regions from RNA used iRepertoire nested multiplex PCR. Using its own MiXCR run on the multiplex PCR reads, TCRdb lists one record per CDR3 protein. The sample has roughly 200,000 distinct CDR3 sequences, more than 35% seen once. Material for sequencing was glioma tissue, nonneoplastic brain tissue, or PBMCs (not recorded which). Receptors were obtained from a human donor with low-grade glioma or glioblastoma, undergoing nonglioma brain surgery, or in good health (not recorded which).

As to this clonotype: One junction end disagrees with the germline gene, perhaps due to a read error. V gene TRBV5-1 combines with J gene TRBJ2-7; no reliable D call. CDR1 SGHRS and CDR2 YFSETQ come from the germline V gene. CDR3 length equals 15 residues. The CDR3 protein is CASSLIDTTTYEQHF. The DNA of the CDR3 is TGCGCCAGCAGCTTAATAGACACCACTACCTACGAGCAGCACTTC.

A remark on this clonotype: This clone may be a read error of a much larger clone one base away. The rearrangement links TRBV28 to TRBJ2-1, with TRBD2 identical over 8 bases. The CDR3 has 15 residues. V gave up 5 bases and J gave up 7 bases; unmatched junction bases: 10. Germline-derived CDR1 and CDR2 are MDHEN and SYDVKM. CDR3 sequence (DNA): TGTGCCAGCAGTAAGATCTATAGCGGGAAGAATGAGCAGTTCTTC. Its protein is CASSKIYSGKNEQFF.

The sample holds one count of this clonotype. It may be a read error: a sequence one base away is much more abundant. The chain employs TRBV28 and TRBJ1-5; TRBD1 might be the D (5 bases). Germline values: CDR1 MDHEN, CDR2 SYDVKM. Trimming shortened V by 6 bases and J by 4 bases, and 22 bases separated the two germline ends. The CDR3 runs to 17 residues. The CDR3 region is CASSAGRGDYRNQPQHF. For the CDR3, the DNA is TGTGCCAGCAGCGCTGGTAGGGGAGATTATAGAAATCAGCCCCAGCATTTT.

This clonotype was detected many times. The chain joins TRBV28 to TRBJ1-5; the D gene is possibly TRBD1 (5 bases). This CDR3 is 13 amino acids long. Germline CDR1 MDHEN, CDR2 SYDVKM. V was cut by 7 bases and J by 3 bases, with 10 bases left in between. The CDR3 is CASIGGSNQPQHF. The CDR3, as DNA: TGTGCCAGCATTGGGGGTTCCAATCAGCCCCAGCATTTT.

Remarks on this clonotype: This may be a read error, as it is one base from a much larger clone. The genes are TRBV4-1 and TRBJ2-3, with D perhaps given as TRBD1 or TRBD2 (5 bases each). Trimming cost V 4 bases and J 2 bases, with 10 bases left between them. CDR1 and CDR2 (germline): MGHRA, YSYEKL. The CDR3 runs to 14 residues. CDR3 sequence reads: CASSRRDATDTQYF. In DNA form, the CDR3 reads TGCGCCAGCAGCCGTAGGGACGCCACAGATACGCAGTATTTT.

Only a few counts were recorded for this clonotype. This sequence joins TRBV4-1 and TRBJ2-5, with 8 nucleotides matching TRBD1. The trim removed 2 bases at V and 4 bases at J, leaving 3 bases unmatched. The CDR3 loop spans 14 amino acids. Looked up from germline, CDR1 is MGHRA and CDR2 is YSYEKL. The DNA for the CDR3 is TGCGCCAGCAGCCAAACAGGGGGTGCAGAGACCCAGTACTTC. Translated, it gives CASSQTGGAETQYF.

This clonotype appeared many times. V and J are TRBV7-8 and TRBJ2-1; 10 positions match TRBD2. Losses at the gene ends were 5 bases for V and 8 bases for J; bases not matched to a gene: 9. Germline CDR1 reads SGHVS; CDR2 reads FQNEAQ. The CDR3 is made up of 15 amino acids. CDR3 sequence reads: CASSATSGNAHEQFF. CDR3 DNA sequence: TGTGCCAGCAGCGCTACTAGCGGGAACGCACATGAGCAGTTCTTC.

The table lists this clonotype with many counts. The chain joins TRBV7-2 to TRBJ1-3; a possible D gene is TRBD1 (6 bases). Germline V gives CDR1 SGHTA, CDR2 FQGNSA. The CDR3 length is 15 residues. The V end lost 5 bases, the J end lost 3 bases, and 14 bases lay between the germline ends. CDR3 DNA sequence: TGTGCCAGCAGCCCGAAGTCAGGGGATGGAAACACCATATATTTT. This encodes CASSPKSGDGNTIYF.

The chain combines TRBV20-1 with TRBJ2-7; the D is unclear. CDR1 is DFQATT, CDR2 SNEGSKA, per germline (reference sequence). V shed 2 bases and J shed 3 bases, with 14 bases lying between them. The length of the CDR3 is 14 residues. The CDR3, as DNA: TGCAGTGCTAGACCCCGGACCGTATACTACGAGCAGTACTTC. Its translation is CSARPRTVYYEQYF.

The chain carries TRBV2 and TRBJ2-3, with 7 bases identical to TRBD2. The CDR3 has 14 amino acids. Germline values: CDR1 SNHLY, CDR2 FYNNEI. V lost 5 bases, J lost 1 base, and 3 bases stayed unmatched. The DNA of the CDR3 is TGTGCCAGCAGTCGGGAGGCGGGCACAGATACGCAGTATTTT. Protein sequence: CASSREAGTDTQYF.

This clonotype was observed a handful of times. The CDR3 loop reads CSVDLSRILAGNEQFF. The CDR3 DNA is TGCAGCGTTGACTTGTCCCGTATACTAGCGGGAAATGAGCAGTTCTTC. This chain connects TRBV29-1 to TRBJ2-1; 10 bases are shared with TRBD2. V lost 3 bases, J lost 7 bases, and 12 bases stayed unmatched. The CDR3 totals 16 residues. The germline V gene has CDR1 SQVTM and CDR2 ANQGSEA.

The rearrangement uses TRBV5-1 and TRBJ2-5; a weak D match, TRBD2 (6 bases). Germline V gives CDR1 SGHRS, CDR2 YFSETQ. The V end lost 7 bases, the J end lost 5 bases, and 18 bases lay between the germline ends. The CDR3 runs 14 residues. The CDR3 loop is CASGMETSTETQYF. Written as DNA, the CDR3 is TGCGCCAGCGGGATGGAAACTAGCACCGAGACCCAGTACTTC. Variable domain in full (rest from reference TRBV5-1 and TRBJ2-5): KAGVTQTPRYLIKTRGQQVTLSCSPISGHRSVSWYQQTPGQGLQFLFEYFSETQRNKGNFPGRFSGRQFSNSRSEMNVSTLELGDSALYLCASGMETSTETQYFGPGTRLLVL.

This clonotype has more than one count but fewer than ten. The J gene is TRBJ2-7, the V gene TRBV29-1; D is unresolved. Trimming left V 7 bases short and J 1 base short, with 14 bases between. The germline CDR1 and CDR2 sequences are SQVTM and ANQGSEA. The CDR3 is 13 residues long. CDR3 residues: CSARFSRSYEQYF. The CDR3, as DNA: TGCAGCGCGCGATTTAGCCGTTCCTACGAGCAGTACTTC.

CDR3 in amino acids: CASQHREDTEAFF. The CDR3 DNA follows: TGTGCCAGCCAACACAGGGAGGACACTGAAGCTTTCTTT. This rearrangement joins TRBV11-2 to TRBJ1-1, with a possible D match to TRBD1 (6 bases). Germline CDR1 SGHAT, CDR2 FQNNGV. The CDR3 extends over 13 amino acids. With 8 bases removed from V and 3 bases from J, the gap between germline ends came to 13 bases.

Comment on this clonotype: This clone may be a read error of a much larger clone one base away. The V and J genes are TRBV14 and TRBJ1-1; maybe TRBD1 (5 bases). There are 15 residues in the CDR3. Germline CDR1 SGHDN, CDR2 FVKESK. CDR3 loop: CASSQVSSGYTKAFF. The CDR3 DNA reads TGTGCCAGCAGCCAAGTCTCCTCAGGGTACACTAAAGCTTTCTTT.

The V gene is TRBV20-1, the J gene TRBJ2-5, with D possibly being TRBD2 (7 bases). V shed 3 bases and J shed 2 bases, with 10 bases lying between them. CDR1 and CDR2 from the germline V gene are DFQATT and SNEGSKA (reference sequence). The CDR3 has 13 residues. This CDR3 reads CSASGRGQETQYF. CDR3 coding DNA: TGCAGTGCTAGTGGGAGGGGGCAAGAGACCCAGTACTTC.

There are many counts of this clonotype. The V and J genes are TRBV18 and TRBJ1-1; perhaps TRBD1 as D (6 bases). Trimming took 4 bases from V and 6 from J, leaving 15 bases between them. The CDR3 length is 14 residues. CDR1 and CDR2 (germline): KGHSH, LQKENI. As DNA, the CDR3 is TGTGCCAGCTCACTATCAACAGGGCTGGCTGAAGCTTTCTTT. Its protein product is CASSLSTGLAEAFF.

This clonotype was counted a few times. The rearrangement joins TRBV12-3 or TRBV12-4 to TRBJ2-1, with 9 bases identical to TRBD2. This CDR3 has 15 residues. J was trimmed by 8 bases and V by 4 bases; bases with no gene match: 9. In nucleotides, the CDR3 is TGTGCCAGCAGTTCCGGGACTAGCTCCTCCGATGAGCAGTTCTTC. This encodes CASSSGTSSSDEQFF.

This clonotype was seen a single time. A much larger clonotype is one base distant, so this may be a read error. The CDR3 sequence is CASSQGAEEAFF. CDR3 bases: TGCGCCAGCAGCCAAGGGGCCGAAGAAGCTTTCTTT. The chain uses TRBV4-1 and TRBJ1-1; no reliable D call. The CDR3 length is 12 residues. The V end lost 1 base, the J end lost 8 bases, and 8 bases lay between the germline ends. Germline CDR1 reads MGHRA; CDR2 reads YSYEKL.

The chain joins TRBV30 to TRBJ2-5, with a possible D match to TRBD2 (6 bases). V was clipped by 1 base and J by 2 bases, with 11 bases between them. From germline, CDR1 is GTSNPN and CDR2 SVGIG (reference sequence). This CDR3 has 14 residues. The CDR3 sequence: CAWSGRLGQETQYF. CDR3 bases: TGTGCCTGGAGTGGACGACTAGGACAAGAGACCCAGTACTTC.

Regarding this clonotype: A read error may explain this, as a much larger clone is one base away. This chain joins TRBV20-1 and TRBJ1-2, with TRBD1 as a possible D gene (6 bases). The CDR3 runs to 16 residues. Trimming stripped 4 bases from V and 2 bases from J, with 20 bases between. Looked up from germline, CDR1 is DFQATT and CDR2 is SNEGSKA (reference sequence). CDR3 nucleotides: TGCAGTGCTATCGGGACATCCCGGGTTATCAACTATGGCTACACCTTC. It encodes CSAIGTSRVINYGYTF.

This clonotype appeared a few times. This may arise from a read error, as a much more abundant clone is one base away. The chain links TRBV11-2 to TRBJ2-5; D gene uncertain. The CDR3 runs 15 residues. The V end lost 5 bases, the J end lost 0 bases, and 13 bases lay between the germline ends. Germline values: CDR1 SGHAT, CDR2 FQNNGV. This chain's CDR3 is CASSLLWDHQETQYF. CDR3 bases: TGTGCCAGCAGCCTATTGTGGGATCACCAAGAGACCCAGTACTTC.

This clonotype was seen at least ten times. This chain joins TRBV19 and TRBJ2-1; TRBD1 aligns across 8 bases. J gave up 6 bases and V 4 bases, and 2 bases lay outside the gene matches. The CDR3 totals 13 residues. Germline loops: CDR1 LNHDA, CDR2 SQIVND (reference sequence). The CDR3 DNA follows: TGTGCCAGTAGTAGTCAGGGGGCCAATGAGCAGTTCTTC. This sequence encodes CASSSQGANEQFF.

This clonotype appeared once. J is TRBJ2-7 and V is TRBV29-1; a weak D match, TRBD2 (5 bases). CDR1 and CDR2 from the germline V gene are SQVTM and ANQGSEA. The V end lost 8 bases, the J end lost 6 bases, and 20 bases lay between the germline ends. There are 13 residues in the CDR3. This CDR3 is CSCRGGSCGEQYF. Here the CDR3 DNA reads TGCAGCTGTCGCGGAGGTTCGTGCGGCGAGCAGTACTTC.

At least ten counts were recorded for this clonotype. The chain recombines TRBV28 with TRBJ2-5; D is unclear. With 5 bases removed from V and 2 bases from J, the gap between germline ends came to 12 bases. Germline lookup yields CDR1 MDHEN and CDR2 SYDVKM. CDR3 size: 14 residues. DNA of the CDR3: TGTGCCAGCAGTGGCGTACGACTTCAAGAGACCCAGTACTTC. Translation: CASSGVRLQETQYF.

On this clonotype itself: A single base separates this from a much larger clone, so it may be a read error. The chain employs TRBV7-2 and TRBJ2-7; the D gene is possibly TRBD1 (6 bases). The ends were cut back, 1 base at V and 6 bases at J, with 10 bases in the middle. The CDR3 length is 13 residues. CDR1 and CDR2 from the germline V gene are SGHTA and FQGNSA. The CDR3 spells CASSLDRVVEQYF. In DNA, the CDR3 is TGTGCCAGCAGCTTAGACAGGGTCGTCGAGCAGTACTTC.

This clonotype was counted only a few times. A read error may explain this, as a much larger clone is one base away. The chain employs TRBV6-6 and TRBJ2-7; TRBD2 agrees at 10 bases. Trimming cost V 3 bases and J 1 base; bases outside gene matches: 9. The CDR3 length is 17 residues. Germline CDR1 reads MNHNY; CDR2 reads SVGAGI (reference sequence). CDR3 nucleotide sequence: TGTGCCAGCAGTTATAAGGCTAGCGGGAGATGTTCCTACGAGCAGTACTTC. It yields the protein CASSYKASGRCSYEQYF.